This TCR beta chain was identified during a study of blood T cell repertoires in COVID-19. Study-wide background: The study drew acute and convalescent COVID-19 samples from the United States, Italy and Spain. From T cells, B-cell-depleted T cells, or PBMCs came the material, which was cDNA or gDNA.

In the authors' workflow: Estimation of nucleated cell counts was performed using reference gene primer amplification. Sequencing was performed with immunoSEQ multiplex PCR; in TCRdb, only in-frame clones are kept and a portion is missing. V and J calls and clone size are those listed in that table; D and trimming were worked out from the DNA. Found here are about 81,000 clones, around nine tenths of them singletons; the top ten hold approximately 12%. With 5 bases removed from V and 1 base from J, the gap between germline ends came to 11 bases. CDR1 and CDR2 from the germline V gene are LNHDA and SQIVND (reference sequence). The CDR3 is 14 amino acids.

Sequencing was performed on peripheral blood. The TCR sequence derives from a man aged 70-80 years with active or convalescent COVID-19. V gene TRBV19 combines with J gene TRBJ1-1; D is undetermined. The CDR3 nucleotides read TGTGCCAGTAGTTTACAGAGAAAGAACACTGAAGCTTTCTTT. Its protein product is CASSLQRKNTEAFF.